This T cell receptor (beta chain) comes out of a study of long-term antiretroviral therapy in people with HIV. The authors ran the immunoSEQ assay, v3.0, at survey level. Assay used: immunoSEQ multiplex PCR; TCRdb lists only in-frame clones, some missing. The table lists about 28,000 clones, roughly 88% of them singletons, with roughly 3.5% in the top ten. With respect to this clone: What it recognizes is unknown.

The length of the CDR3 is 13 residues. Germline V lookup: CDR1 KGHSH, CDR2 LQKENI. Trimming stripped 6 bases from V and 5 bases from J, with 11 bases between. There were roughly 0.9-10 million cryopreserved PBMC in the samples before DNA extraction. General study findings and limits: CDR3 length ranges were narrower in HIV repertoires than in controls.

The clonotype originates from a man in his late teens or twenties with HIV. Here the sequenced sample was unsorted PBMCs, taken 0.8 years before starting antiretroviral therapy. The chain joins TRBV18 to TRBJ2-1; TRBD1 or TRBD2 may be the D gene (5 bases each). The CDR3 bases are TGTGCCAGCTCTGGGACCCGTGACAATGAGCAGTTCTTC. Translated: CASSGTRDNEQFF.